The 17 T cell receptor beta chains reported below all come from one sample, sequenced in a study of blood T cell repertoires in COVID-19. The assay was immunoSEQ multiplex PCR, and TCRdb's table has in-frame clones only and misses some. The sample carries roughly 230,000 clones, roughly nine tenths recorded once. The sample was peripheral blood. The receptors were gathered from a woman aged 40 to 55 who had recovered from COVID-19.

The chain combines TRBV7-2 with TRBJ1-1, with D unclear. Germline V gives CDR1 SGHTA, CDR2 FQGNSA. The CDR3 is 13 residues long. V gave up 1 base and J gave up 7 bases, with 10 bases separating them. The CDR3 nucleotides are TGTGCCAGCAGCTTAGTCCGGTACGGTGAAGCTTTCTTT. It codes for CASSLVRYGEAFF.

V usage is TRBV5-1 and J usage is TRBJ2-1, with D tentatively TRBD2 (6 bases). The CDR3 has 15 amino acids. Per germline, CDR1 SGHRS and CDR2 YFSETQ. The germline V and J ends were trimmed by 2 bases and 8 bases, with 17 bases remaining between them. The DNA of the CDR3 is TGCGCCAGCAGCTTCGCTGGGACTCCCGAGGATGAGCAGTTCTTC. This gives the protein CASSFAGTPEDEQFF.

This chain joins TRBV30 and TRBJ1-3, with 8 nucleotides matching TRBD1. CDR1 GTSNPN and CDR2 SVGIG come from the germline V gene (reference sequence). This CDR3 is built from 15 residues. J was trimmed by 3 bases and V by 7 bases; bases with no gene match: 11. The CDR3 region is CAFGQGPSVGNTIYF. CDR3 sequence (DNA): TGTGCCTTCGGACAGGGTCCGAGCGTTGGAAACACCATATATTTT.

The chain combines TRBV9 with TRBJ2-5; TRBD1 matches at 10 bases. The CDR3 has 14 amino acids. Unmatched junction bases numbered 6, after V lost 3 bases and J lost 7 bases. Germline values: CDR1 SGDLS, CDR2 YYNGEE. The CDR3 sequence is CASSEGQGVGTQYF. The CDR3 nucleotides read TGTGCCAGCAGCGAAGGACAGGGGGTGGGGACCCAGTACTTC.

The chain carries TRBV19 and TRBJ1-2, with TRBD1 as a possible D gene (6 bases). V dropped 5 bases and J dropped 8 bases, with 18 bases sitting between them. Germline V gene lookup returns CDR1 LNHDA and CDR2 SQIVND (reference sequence). The length of the CDR3 is 14 residues. CDR3: CASSPTGPGFGYTF. In nucleotides, the CDR3 is TGTGCCAGTAGTCCGACAGGACCAGGGTTCGGCTACACCTTC.

The table lists this clone with a count of one. This chain connects TRBV2 to TRBJ1-2; D is undetermined. The CDR3 has 12 amino acids. CDR1 is SNHLY, CDR2 FYNNEI, per germline. The ends were cut back, 8 bases at V and 2 bases at J, with 9 bases in the middle. CDR3 region: CASLAGNYGYTF. The DNA of the CDR3 is TGTGCCAGCCTGGCAGGAAACTATGGCTACACCTTC.

The V call is TRBV14, the J call TRBJ1-3; tentatively, D is TRBD1 (5 bases). Deletions cut 2 bases from V and 0 bases from J, with 8 bases between. The germline V gene encodes CDR1 SGHDN and CDR2 FVKESK. This CDR3 region has 15 residues. CDR3 sequence reads: CASSQQQASGNTIYF. CDR3 DNA: TGTGCCAGCAGCCAACAACAGGCCTCTGGAAACACCATATATTTT.

This clone was observed a single time. V and J are TRBV24-1 and TRBJ2-3; D might be TRBD2 (6 bases). The CDR3 sequence is 15 residues long. V was cut by 6 bases and J by 7 bases, with 19 bases left in between. Germline-derived CDR1 and CDR2 are KGHDR and SFDVKD. CDR3 sequence: CATSLRWRGTNTQYF. The CDR3, as DNA: TGTGCCACCAGTCTCAGATGGAGGGGCACGAATACGCAGTATTTT.

This chain uses TRBV28 with TRBJ1-5, with unresolved D. CDR1 is MDHEN and CDR2 is SYDVKM in the germline V gene. This CDR3 region has 12 residues. Trimming left V 5 bases short and J 5 bases short, with 7 bases between. CDR3 in amino acids: CASSEVDQPQHF. The DNA for the CDR3 is TGTGCCAGCAGTGAGGTAGATCAGCCCCAGCATTTT.

The chain joins TRBV2 to TRBJ2-5, with D possibly matching TRBD2 (6 bases). The germline V gene has CDR1 SNHLY and CDR2 FYNNEI. The V and J ends lost 4 bases and 5 bases respectively, with 17 bases between them. The CDR3 runs to 15 residues. CDR3 DNA sequence: TGTGCCAGCAGTGGGGCGGGGCGACAGCGGGAGACCCAGTACTTC. Amino acids: CASSGAGRQRETQYF.

The gene calls are TRBV6-2 or TRBV6-3 and TRBJ2-7; D uncertain. Between the trimmed V and J ends, which lost 6 bases and 2 bases, there was a span of 14 bases. Germline CDR1 is MNHEY and CDR2 is SVGEGT. The CDR3 covers 14 residues. The CDR3 DNA is TGTGCCAGCAGCCCGTCGGGTGTCCCCTACGAGCAGTACGTC. It encodes CASSPSGVPYEQYV.

The gene calls are TRBV7-2 and TRBJ2-7; no firm D call. The ends were cut back, 6 bases at V and 0 bases at J, with 12 bases in the middle. There are 14 residues in the CDR3. Germline values: CDR1 SGHTA, CDR2 FQGNSA. This CDR3 is CASSFSPGSYEQYF. In DNA form, the CDR3 reads TGTGCCAGCAGTTTTAGCCCCGGCTCCTACGAGCAGTACTTC.

The chain employs TRBV7-9 and TRBJ2-5; possibly TRBD2 for D (5 bases). The CDR3 totals 17 residues. Germline CDR1 reads SEHNR; CDR2 reads FQNEAQ (reference sequence). Trimming removed 5 bases at V and 5 bases at J, with 24 bases between. CDR3: CASSPDWYPLFGETQYF. Written as DNA, the CDR3 is TGTGCCAGCAGCCCGGACTGGTACCCCCTTTTTGGGGAGACCCAGTACTTC. Using reference TRBV7-9 and TRBJ2-5 for the parts outside the CDR3, the full variable domain is DTGVSQNPRHKITKRGQNVTFRCDPISEHNRLYWYRQTLGQGPEFLTYFQNEAQLEKSRLLSDRFSAERPKGSFSTLEIQRTEQGDSAMYLCASSPDWYPLFGETQYFGPGTRLLVL.

The chain uses TRBV5-5 and TRBJ1-3, with 7 bases matching TRBD1. CDR1 is SGHKS and CDR2 is YYEKEE in the germline V gene (reference sequence). The CDR3 is 15 residues long. V shed 1 base, J shed 7 bases, and the junction held 8 bases outside the gene matches. The CDR3 region has the DNA TGTGCCAGCAGCTTGTTCGAGACAGGGTCTAACACCATATATTTT. Encoded protein: CASSLFETGSNTIYF.

This chain connects TRBV7-9 to TRBJ2-5; TRBD1 might be the D (5 bases). V shed 2 bases and J shed 1 base, with 14 bases lying between them. This CDR3 contains 16 residues. The germline V gene encodes CDR1 SEHNR and CDR2 FQNEAQ (reference sequence). The CDR3 protein is CASSLPRRQGQETQYF. CDR3 in DNA: TGTGCCAGCAGCTTACCCCGCCGGCAGGGCCAAGAGACCCAGTACTTC.

The V gene is TRBV14, the J gene TRBJ2-3; 7 bases map to TRBD2. The CDR3 covers 15 residues. V was pared by 2 bases and J by 2 bases, with 4 bases of the junction left unmatched. Looked up from germline, CDR1 is SGHDN and CDR2 is FVKESK. CDR3 region: CASSQSGATTDTQYF. The DNA for the CDR3 is TGTGCCAGCAGCCAAAGCGGGGCCACCACAGATACGCAGTATTTT.

The chain uses TRBV28 and TRBJ2-7, with 14 bases that match TRBD2. The CDR3 is 19 amino acids. Unmatched junction bases numbered 13, after V lost 5 bases and J lost 1 base. CDR1 and CDR2 (germline): MDHEN, SYDVKM. The CDR3 nucleotides are TGTGCCAGCAGTCCAAGGGGACTAGCGGGAGATAGGGGATCCTACGAGCAGTACGTC. Amino acids: CASSPRGLAGDRGSYEQYV.